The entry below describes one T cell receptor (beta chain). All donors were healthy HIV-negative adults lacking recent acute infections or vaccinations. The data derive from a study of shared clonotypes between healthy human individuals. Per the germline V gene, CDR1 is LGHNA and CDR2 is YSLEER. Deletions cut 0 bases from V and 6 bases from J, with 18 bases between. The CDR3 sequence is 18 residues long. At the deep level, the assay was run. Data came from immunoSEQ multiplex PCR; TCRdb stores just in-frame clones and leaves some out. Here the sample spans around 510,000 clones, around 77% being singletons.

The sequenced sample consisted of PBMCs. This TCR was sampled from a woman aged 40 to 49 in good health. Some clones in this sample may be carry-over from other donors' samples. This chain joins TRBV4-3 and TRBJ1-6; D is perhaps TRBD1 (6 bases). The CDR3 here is CASSQDSVRGLGNSPLHF. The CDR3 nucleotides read TGCGCCAGCAGCCAAGATAGTGTCAGGGGACTGGGTAATTCACCCCTCCACTTT.